This TCR beta chain originates from a study of T-cell reconstitution after alpha-beta-depleted transplantation in children. About this clonotype: Antigen unknown.

Points from the study as a whole: Two months or so post-transplant, alpha-beta T cells reportedly derived from several hundred expanded graft clones. A year had passed since transplant, and T-cell counts and diversity by then came mostly from newly produced T cells.

The CDR3 length is 17 residues. CDR1 is SGHVS and CDR2 is FNYEAQ in the germline V gene. The ends were cut back, 5 bases at V and 1 base at J, with 15 bases in the middle. The library targeted TCRbeta and was prepared with unique molecular identifiers. TCRdb analysed the PCR reads with MiXCR anew, one entry per CDR3 protein. This sample has about 600,000 distinct CDR3 sequences, with roughly 13% found just once. The TCR was taken from a male patient between 5 and 17 years old who had a stem cell transplant for acute myeloid leukemia, so the T cells may come from the graft donor. This sample comprised PBMCs, mostly from graft donor cells, obtained 360 days after TCRalphabeta/CD19-depleted stem cell transplant. The chain is built from TRBV7-6 and TRBJ1-6; perhaps TRBD1 as D (6 bases). The CDR3 DNA is TGTGCCAGCAGCCGACAGGTCCCGGAGTCCTATAATTCACCCCTCCACTTT. It specifies CASSRQVPESYNSPLHF.